These 22 T cell receptor beta chains were sequenced from one sample in a study of post-analysis software for immune sequencing data. No antigens are known for them. Regarding the study as a whole: TRBV5-6, TRBV5-1 and TRBV20-1 belonged to a set of roughly 5 TRBV segments that were more frequent in patients than controls.

TCR beta cDNA libraries included unique molecular identifiers. TCRdb re-derived calls from the PCR reads in MiXCR, one entry per CDR3 protein. Of a few hundred thousand distinct CDR3 sequences in the sample, about a third were seen once. Sequenced input: blood. The receptors come from a girl aged 2-17 years with multiple sclerosis.

Only a few counts were recorded for this clonotype. This rearrangement joins TRBV20-1 to TRBJ2-7; weak D call: TRBD1 (5 bases). Germline V gene lookup returns CDR1 DFQATT and CDR2 SNEGSKA (reference sequence). V gave up 5 bases and J gave up 5 bases, with 16 bases separating them. This CDR3 is built from 13 residues. In DNA, the CDR3 is TGCAGTGCTCCGGGCAGGGCGAGCGACGAGCAGTACTTC. Translated, it gives CSAPGRASDEQYF.

This clonotype was seen more than once but under ten times. The gene calls are TRBV3-1 and TRBJ2-7; 7 bases match TRBD1. Germline assignment: CDR1 LGHDT and CDR2 YNNKEL (reference sequence). Unmatched junction bases numbered 4, after V lost 5 bases and J lost 3 bases. This CDR3 comprises 13 residues. The CDR3 loop is CASSIRTGYEQYF. The CDR3 DNA sequence: TGTGCCAGCAGCATCCGGACAGGCTACGAGCAGTACTTC.

This chain links TRBV7-9 with TRBJ2-5; 7 nucleotides align to TRBD1. Germline V CDR1 and CDR2: SEHNR, FQNEAQ (reference sequence). CDR3 length equals 16 residues. V trimming: 5 bases; J trimming: 1 base; junction bases outside the gene matches: 10. In nucleotides, the CDR3 is TGTGCCAGCAGCGTCCGGACAGGCGTCCTCCAAGAGACCCAGTACTTC. Translation: CASSVRTGVLQETQYF.

The chain uses TRBV9 and TRBJ2-1; D remains unclear. The ends were cut back, 4 bases at V and 7 bases at J, with 15 bases in the middle. Germline V gene data show CDR1 as SGDLS and CDR2 as YYNGEE. This CDR3 has 14 residues. As DNA, the CDR3 is TGTGCCAGCAGCTATTCCTTTGGTCGGAATGAGCAGTTCTTC. It is translated as CASSYSFGRNEQFF. Full variable domain (rest looked up from reference TRBV9 and TRBJ2-1): DSGVTQTPKHLITATGQRVTLRCSPRSGDLSVYWYQQSLDQGLQFLIQYYNGEERAKGNILERFSAQQFPDLHSELNLSSLELGDSALYFCASSYSFGRNEQFFGPGTRLTVL.

The J gene is TRBJ2-7, the V gene TRBV29-1; D may be TRBD1 (5 bases). The J call may be in error: the DNA end matches TRBJ2-5 better. This CDR3 has 13 amino acids. CDR1 and CDR2 (germline): SQVTM, ANQGSEA. DNA of the CDR3: TGCAGCGTTGATGAGGCCAGGGAAAAGACCCAGTACTTC. Protein: CSVDEAREKTQYF.

The chain recombines TRBV5-4 with TRBJ2-3, with D perhaps matching TRBD2 (6 bases). V lost 4 bases, J lost 0 bases, and 18 bases lay in between. Germline values: CDR1 SGHNT, CDR2 YYREEE (reference sequence). The CDR3 consists of 17 residues. The CDR3 DNA reads as TGTGCCAGCAGCCCTGACTGGGCGCGGGGAAGCACAGATACGCAGTATTTT. Its protein is CASSPDWARGSTDTQYF. The full variable domain, in which reference TRBV5-4 and TRBJ2-3 provide the parts outside the CDR3, is ETGVTQSPTHLIKTRGQQVTLRCSSQSGHNTVSWYQQALGQGPQFIFQYYREEENGRGNFPPRFSGLQFPNYSSELNVNALELDDSALYLCASSPDWARGSTDTQYFGPGTRLTVL.

The V and J genes are TRBV13 and TRBJ2-6; a weak D match, TRBD2 (6 bases). This CDR3 spans 13 amino acids. V was shortened by 4 bases and J by 10 bases, with 11 bases between the two germline ends. The germline CDR1 and CDR2 sequences are PRHDT and FYEKMQ (reference sequence). This CDR3 reads CASSSGGQNVLTF. The CDR3 coding sequence is TGTGCCAGCAGCTCTGGAGGGCAAAACGTCCTGACTTTC. Together with reference TRBV13 and TRBJ2-6, the CDR3 gives the full variable domain: AAGVIQSPRHLIKEKRETATLKCYPIPRHDTVYWYQQGPGQDPQFLISFYEKMQSDKGSIPDRFSAQQFSDYHSELNMSSLELGDSALYFCASSSGGQNVLTFGAGSRLTVL.

This clonotype came up a few times. The chain is built from TRBV7-2 and TRBJ2-3, with TRBD1 matching over 9 bases. J gave up 3 bases and V 2 bases, and 6 bases lay outside the gene matches. This CDR3 has 16 residues. CDR1 is SGHTA and CDR2 is FQGNSA in the germline V gene. In nucleotides, the CDR3 is TGTGCCAGCAGCTTAATCTACAGGGGGCAGACAGATACGCAGTATTTT. It is translated as CASSLIYRGQTDTQYF.

A word on this clonotype: The junction and the germline gene differ at one end; a read error may be behind it. V and J are TRBV5-1 and TRBJ2-7; D gene unclear. TRBJ2-5 explains the end of the DNA better; the J call may be wrong. CDR1 and CDR2 (germline): SGHRS, YFSETQ. CDR3 size: 13 residues. The CDR3 sequence is CAGSLTDQETQYF. The CDR3 nucleotides are TGCGCCGGCAGCTTAACGGACCAAGAGACCCAGTACTTC.

The chain combines TRBV11-2 with TRBJ1-6; TRBD1 might be the D (5 bases). Trimming took off 4 bases at V and 2 bases at J, with 12 bases between the two ends. Germline CDR1 reads SGHAT; CDR2 reads FQNNGV. There are 16 residues in the CDR3. The CDR3 protein is CASSSSGSTYNSPLHF. DNA of the CDR3: TGTGCCAGCAGCTCTTCAGGGAGTACCTATAATTCACCCCTCCACTTT.

The chain joins TRBV12-3 or TRBV12-4 to TRBJ1-4; D not resolved. This CDR3 comprises 13 residues. The ends were cut back, 4 bases at V and 8 bases at J, with 11 bases in the middle. CDR3 sequence reads: CASSSRVGEKLFF. As DNA, the CDR3 is TGTGCCAGCAGTTCCCGGGTGGGAGAAAAACTGTTTTTT.

This chain uses TRBV2 with TRBJ1-2, with no clear D. V was cut by 2 bases and J by 4 bases, with 5 bases left in between. CDR1 is SNHLY, CDR2 FYNNEI, per germline. This CDR3 contains 12 residues. CDR3 sequence reads: CASSETAYGYTF. CDR3 sequence (DNA): TGTGCCAGCAGTGAAACTGCCTATGGCTACACCTTC.

As regards this clonotype: A read error may produce the germline difference seen at one junction end. The gene calls are TRBV7-3 and TRBJ2-5; TRBD1 might be the D (6 bases). The CDR3 spans 15 residues. Germline V gene lookup returns CDR1 SGHTA and CDR2 FQGTGA. In DNA form, the CDR3 reads TGTACCAGCAGCTTAACTAACAGGGCAGAGGAGACCCAGTACTTC. It codes for CTSSLTNRAEETQYF.

The chain recombines TRBV20-1 with TRBJ2-3, with 10 bases identical to TRBD1. CDR3 length equals 16 residues. V lost 2 bases to trimming and J lost 1 base; unmatched junction nucleotides: 6. Germline CDR1 is DFQATT and CDR2 is SNEGSKA (reference sequence). CDR3 in DNA: TGCAGTGCTAGACTACCCGGGACAGGGGGCACAGATACGCAGTATTTT. Its protein product is CSARLPGTGGTDTQYF.

The chain links TRBV4-1 to TRBJ1-4; maybe TRBD1 (5 bases). This CDR3 contains 17 residues. Germline V gene sequence: CDR1 MGHRA, CDR2 YSYEKL. Between the trimmed V and J ends, which lost 1 base and 0 bases, there was a span of 12 bases. The CDR3 DNA reads TGCGCCAGCAGCCAAGTACCGCAGGGATCAACTAATGAAAAACTGTTTTTT. Amino acid sequence: CASSQVPQGSTNEKLFF.

The chain is built from TRBV28 and TRBJ2-2; 7 nucleotides agree with TRBD1. This CDR3 has 13 residues. CDR1 is MDHEN, CDR2 SYDVKM, per germline. V lost 8 bases and J lost 6; bases outside the gene matches: 6. The CDR3 loop reads CASRPQGAGELFF. The CDR3 DNA follows: TGTGCCAGCCGACCTCAGGGGGCCGGGGAGCTGTTTTTT.

This clonotype has a handful of counts. V gene TRBV6-5 combines with J gene TRBJ2-5; 8 positions agree with TRBD2. Per the germline V gene, CDR1 is MNHEY and CDR2 is SVGAGI. The trim removed 3 bases at V and 4 bases at J, leaving 7 bases unmatched. CDR3 size: 15 residues. The chain's CDR3 is CASSYSSGGGETQYF. For the CDR3, the DNA is TGTGCCAGCAGTTATTCAAGCGGGGGCGGAGAGACCCAGTACTTC.

The genes are TRBV12-3 or TRBV12-4 and TRBJ2-7, with 7 bases aligning to TRBD2. This CDR3 contains 17 residues. The V segment lost 4 bases and the J segment 2 bases; nucleotides outside the gene matches: 14. The CDR3 loop reads CASSSEGGTAQTYEQYF. DNA for the CDR3: TGTGCCAGCAGTTCAGAGGGAGGGACCGCGCAGACCTACGAGCAGTACTTC.

The genes are TRBV5-1 and TRBJ1-2, with D tentatively TRBD1 (5 bases). The length of the CDR3 is 14 residues. The germline V gene has CDR1 SGHRS and CDR2 YFSETQ. V dropped 4 bases and J dropped 8 bases, with 18 bases sitting between them. The CDR3: CASSRGGGSEGYTF. CDR3 sequence (DNA): TGCGCCAGCAGCCGCGGGGGAGGCTCGGAGGGCTACACCTTC.

The chain recombines TRBV18 with TRBJ1-4; D not certain. The CDR3 is 15 residues long. V dropped 2 bases and J dropped 6 bases, with 13 bases sitting between them. Germline CDR1 and CDR2: KGHSH and LQKENI. The CDR3 nucleotides are TGTGCCAGCTCACCAGTGACGTCCCTAGATGAAAAACTGTTTTTT. It translates to CASSPVTSLDEKLFF.

This clonotype has a handful of counts. The rearrangement joins TRBV5-8 to TRBJ2-1; TRBD2 aligns across 16 bases. Germline trimming cut 0 bases from V and 7 bases from J; bases unmatched to any gene: 7. The CDR3 has 18 residues. Germline V CDR1 and CDR2: SGHTS, YDEGEE. The CDR3 nucleotides are TGTGCCAGCAGCTTGGTCGGGACTAGCGGGGGGGCCTCGAATGAGCAGTTCTTC. Its protein product is CASSLVGTSGGASNEQFF.

This clonotype was seen repeatedly, ten times or more. The chain couples TRBV7-2 to TRBJ2-4, with TRBD1 matching 7 bases. CDR1 is SGHTA and CDR2 is FQGNSA in the germline V gene. V was pared by 6 bases and J by 1 base, with 9 bases of the junction left unmatched. The CDR3 is made up of 16 amino acids. CDR3: CASSIETRGAKNIQYF. DNA of the CDR3: TGTGCCAGCAGTATCGAAACCAGGGGGGCCAAAAACATTCAGTACTTC.